This T cell receptor beta chain was recovered during a study of PD-1 blockade in classical Hodgkin lymphoma. Findings of the study overall: Partial responders and progressors had significantly lower baseline TCR diversity. Possible causes of repertoire differences, disease activity or prior therapy, remain undefined. When set against healthy donors, newly diagnosed patients were reported to show lower baseline TCR diversity.

Clones were read by immunoSEQ multiplex PCR, and TCRdb kept only the in-frame ones, dropping some. Counted here are about 20,000 clones, over 65% occurring once; the ten biggest clones make up around 7%. Described time point: cycle 4 day 1 (C4D1), after five to seven weeks of nivolumab. All patients relapsed after autologous stem cell transplantation, and brentuximab vedotin exposure varied. Thawed PBMCs underwent magnetic negative selection to obtain purified CD8+ T cells. A note on this clone: Its antigen is not known.

Germline V gene lookup returns CDR1 MGHDK and CDR2 SYGVNS. The V gene end was trimmed by 3 bases and the J gene end by 9 bases; junction bases not matched to a gene: 4. The CDR3 is 13 amino acids. This receptor was taken from a human donor with classical Hodgkin lymphoma. The V and J genes are TRBV25-1 and TRBJ2-2; 7 bases map to TRBD2. This material consisted of CD8+ T cells from blood, taken before the fourth cycle of nivolumab. CDR3 sequence reads: CASSDGRARELFF. The DNA of the CDR3 is TGTGCCAGCAGTGATGGGAGGGCCAGGGAGCTGTTTTTT.